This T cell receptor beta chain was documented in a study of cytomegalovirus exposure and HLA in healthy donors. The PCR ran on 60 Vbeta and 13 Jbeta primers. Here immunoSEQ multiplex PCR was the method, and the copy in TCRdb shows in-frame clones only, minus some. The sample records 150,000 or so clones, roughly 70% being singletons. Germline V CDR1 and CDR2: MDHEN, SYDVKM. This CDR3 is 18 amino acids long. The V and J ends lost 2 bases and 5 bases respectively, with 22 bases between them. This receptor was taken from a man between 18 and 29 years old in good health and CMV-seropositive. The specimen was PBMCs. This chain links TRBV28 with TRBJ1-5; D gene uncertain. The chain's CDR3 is CASSLKAMSGVGDQPQHF. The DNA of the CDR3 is TGTGCCAGCAGTTTAAAAGCAATGAGCGGGGTAGGAGATCAGCCCCAGCATTTT.